This TCR beta chain originates from a study of CD4 T cells in relation to SARS-CoV-2 and coronaviruses. Study-level information: After approximately 10 days of antigen culture, PBMC TCR beta CDR3s were sequenced. General study results and limits: SARS-CoV-2-driven expansion was significantly weaker in crossreactive than monoreactive clones.

CDR3 length: 15 residues. Germline V gives CDR1 MNHNS, CDR2 SASEGT. V shed 0 bases, J shed 7 bases, and the junction held 7 bases outside the gene matches. Here immunoSEQ multiplex PCR was the method, and the copy in TCRdb shows in-frame clones only, minus some. The profile shows 21,000 or so clones, 76% of them singletons. Points on this clone: Its cognate antigen is unknown.

Unexposed donor CD4+ T cells date from 2011-2018, before the COVID-19 pandemic. CD4+ T cells were isolated from the cells after about ten days of culture. As cell numbers allowed, unexposed-donor CD4+ T cells faced SARS-CoV-2 S/N and four cold-coronavirus spikes. Each well had roughly 2.2 million PBMCs in around 5.3% human AB serum with IL-2. This chain connects TRBV6-1 to TRBJ2-5, with 8 bases lining up with TRBD2. The sample consisted of CD4+ T cells from PBMCs, cultured in vitro. This sequence originates from a human donor in good health. The CDR3: CASSEALGRGATQYF. The CDR3 coding sequence is TGTGCCAGCAGTGAAGCGCTCGGGAGGGGAGCGACCCAGTACTTC.